The T cell receptor beta chain under discussion was sequenced for a study of T cell changes during pregnancy in multiple sclerosis. Some clones are missing from TCRdb's copy, which holds only in-frame ones; the method was immunoSEQ multiplex PCR. Among about 50,000 clones, 80% to 95% were seen once, and the ten largest hold approximately 0.39%. With V trimmed by 0 bases and J by 4 bases, 11 bases remained unmatched. This CDR3 comprises 19 residues. In germline, CDR1 is MGHRA, CDR2 YSYEKL. Sample: CD4+ T cells from peripheral blood mononuclear cells, taken after pregnancy. The chain couples TRBV4-1 to TRBJ2-1; 11 bases match TRBD2. This receptor was taken from a female donor with multiple sclerosis, enrolled in a pregnancy study. The CDR3: CASSQDLFGLAGGYNEQFF. CDR3 sequence (DNA): TGCGCCAGCAGCCAAGATCTATTCGGGCTAGCGGGAGGTTACAATGAGCAGTTCTTC.